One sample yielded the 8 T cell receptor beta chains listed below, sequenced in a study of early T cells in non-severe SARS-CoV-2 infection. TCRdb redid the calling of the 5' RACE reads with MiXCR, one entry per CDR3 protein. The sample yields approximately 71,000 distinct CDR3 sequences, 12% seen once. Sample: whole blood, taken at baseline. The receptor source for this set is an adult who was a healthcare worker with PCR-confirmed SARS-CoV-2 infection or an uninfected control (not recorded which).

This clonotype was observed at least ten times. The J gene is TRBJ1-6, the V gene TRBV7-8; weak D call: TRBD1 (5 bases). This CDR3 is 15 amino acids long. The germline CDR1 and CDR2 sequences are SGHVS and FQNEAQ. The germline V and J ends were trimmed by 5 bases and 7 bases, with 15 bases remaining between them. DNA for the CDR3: TGTGCCAGCAGCCCCAGGGTTCCCTCAAATTCACCCCTCCACTTT. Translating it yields CASSPRVPSNSPLHF.

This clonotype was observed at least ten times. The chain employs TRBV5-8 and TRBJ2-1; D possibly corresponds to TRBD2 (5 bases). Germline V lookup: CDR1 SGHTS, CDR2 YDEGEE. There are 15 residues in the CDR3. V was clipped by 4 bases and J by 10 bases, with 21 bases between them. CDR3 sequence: CASSLTRVRRHEQFF. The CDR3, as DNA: TGTGCCAGCAGCCTGACCCGGGTCCGGAGGCACGAGCAGTTCTTC.

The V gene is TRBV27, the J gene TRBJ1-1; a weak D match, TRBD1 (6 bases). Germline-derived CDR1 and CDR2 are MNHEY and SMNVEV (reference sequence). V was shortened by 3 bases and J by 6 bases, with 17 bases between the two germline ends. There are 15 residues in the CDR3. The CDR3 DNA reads TGTGCCAGCAGTTTTCTGGGCAGGGGAGGCTCTGAAGCTTTCTTT. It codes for CASSFLGRGGSEAFF.

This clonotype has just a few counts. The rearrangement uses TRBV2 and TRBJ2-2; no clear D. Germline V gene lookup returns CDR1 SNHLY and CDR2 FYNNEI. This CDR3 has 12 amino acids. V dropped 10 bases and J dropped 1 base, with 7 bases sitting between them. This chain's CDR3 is CAKGGNTGELFF. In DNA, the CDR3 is TGTGCCAAGGGCGGGAACACCGGGGAGCTGTTTTTT.

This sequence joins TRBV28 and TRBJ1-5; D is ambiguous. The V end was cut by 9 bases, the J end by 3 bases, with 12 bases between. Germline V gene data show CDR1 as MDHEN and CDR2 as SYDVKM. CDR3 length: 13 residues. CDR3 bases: TGTGCCAGTTTCCGCAACCTCAATCAGCCCCAGCATTTT. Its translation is CASFRNLNQPQHF. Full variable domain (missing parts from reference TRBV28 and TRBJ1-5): DVKVTQSSRYLVKRTGEKVFLECVQDMDHENMFWYRQDPGLGLRLIYFSYDVKMKEKGDIPEGYSVSREKKERFSLILESASTNQTSMYLCASFRNLNQPQHFGDGTRLSIL.

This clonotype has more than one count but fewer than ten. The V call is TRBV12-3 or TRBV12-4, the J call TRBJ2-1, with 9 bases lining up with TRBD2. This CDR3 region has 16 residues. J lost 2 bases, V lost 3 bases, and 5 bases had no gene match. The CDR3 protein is CASSLYRGGAYNEQFF. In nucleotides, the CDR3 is TGTGCCAGCAGTTTGTATCGCGGGGGGGCCTACAATGAGCAGTTCTTC.

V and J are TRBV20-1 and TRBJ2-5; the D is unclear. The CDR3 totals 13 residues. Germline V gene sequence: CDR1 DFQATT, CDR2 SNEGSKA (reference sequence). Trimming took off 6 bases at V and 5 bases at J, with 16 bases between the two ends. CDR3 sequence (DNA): TGCAGTGCATGGATGATAGTTTCGGAGACCCAGTACTTC. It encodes CSAWMIVSETQYF.

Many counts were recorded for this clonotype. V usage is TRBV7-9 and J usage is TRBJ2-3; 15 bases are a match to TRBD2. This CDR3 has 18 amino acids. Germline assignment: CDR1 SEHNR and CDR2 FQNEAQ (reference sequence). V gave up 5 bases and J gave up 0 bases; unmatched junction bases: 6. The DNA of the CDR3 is TGTGCCAGCAGCATCCCGGGACTAGCGGGGGGTAGCACAGATACGCAGTATTTT. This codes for CASSIPGLAGGSTDTQYF.